This record looks at one T cell receptor (beta chain) sequence and its context. The CDR3 sequence is 14 residues long. The J segment lost 3 bases and the V segment lost 5 bases, leaving 6 bases of the junction unmatched. The germline V gene has CDR1 SGHNT and CDR2 YYREEE (reference sequence). Using immunoSEQ multiplex PCR, the repertoire was profiled, and TCRdb retains in-frame clones only, with some absent. This table has some 110,000 clones, approximately 83% appearing once. This specimen belongs to a study of blood T cell repertoires in COVID-19. About the study: Acute and convalescent COVID-19 samples came from the United States, Italy and Spain.

The sequence derives from a woman in her 70s with acute or convalescent COVID-19. The gene calls are TRBV5-4 and TRBJ2-7; TRBD1 matches 9 bases. Sequencing input: peripheral blood. CDR3 sequence: CASSSWTGDYEQYF. Written as DNA, the CDR3 is TGTGCCAGCAGTTCTTGGACAGGGGACTACGAGCAGTACTTC.